Listed here are 23 T cell receptor beta chains from one sample, sequenced in a study of shared clonotypes between healthy human individuals. The method was immunoSEQ multiplex PCR; TCRdb's version includes in-frame clones alone and lacks a portion of them. Of around 2.1 million clones detected, approximately 94% appear once; the ten largest clones hold 1.7%. CD45RO-negative, CCR7-selected cells formed the naive CD8 fraction, which excluded terminally differentiated effector memory CD45RA+ cells. The specimen was naive CD8+ T cells from PBMCs. Receptors were obtained from a man in his late teens or twenties in good health. Some clones in this sample may be carry-over from other donors' samples.

CDR3: CASSELVFNRGRAEETQYF. DNA of the CDR3: TGTGCCAGCAGTGAATTAGTCTTTAACCGCGGGAGGGCCGAAGAGACCCAGTACTTC. The rearrangement links TRBV6-1 to TRBJ2-5, with TRBD2 matching over 9 bases. V shed 2 bases and J 3 bases; nucleotides not matched to a gene: 16. From germline, CDR1 is MNHNS and CDR2 SASEGT. The CDR3 totals 19 residues.

The chain employs TRBV7-6 and TRBJ2-2; 14 nucleotides match TRBD2. This CDR3 has 17 amino acids. V dropped 4 bases and J dropped 7; count of bases not matched to a gene: 8. Germline V gives CDR1 SGHVS, CDR2 FNYEAQ. CDR3 protein: CASSSRLAGGPIGELFF. Here the CDR3 DNA reads TGTGCCAGCAGCTCCAGACTAGCGGGAGGGCCCATCGGGGAGCTGTTTTTT.

This chain links TRBV7-2 with TRBJ2-7, with 13 bases lining up with TRBD2. The trim removed 3 bases at V and 7 bases at J, leaving 3 bases unmatched. Germline CDR1 and CDR2: SGHTA and FQGNSA. The CDR3 sequence is 14 residues long. The CDR3 reads CASSLGLAGSEQYF. The CDR3 bases are TGTGCCAGCAGCTTGGGACTAGCGGGAAGTGAGCAGTACTTC.

V usage is TRBV4-3 and J usage is TRBJ2-1; TRBD2 matches 10 bases. With V trimmed by 1 base and J by 6 bases, 6 bases remained unmatched. The germline CDR1 and CDR2 sequences are LGHNA and YSLEER. The CDR3 loop spans 16 amino acids. In DNA form, the CDR3 reads TGCGCCAGCAGCCAAGTGGGGACTAGCGTCTCCAATGAGCAGTTCTTC. Encoded protein: CASSQVGTSVSNEQFF.

The chain couples TRBV28 to TRBJ1-1; TRBD1 aligns across 7 bases. Germline V gene data show CDR1 as MDHEN and CDR2 as SYDVKM. V shed 6 bases and J 7 bases; nucleotides not matched to a gene: 14. The length of the CDR3 is 15 residues. Written as DNA, the CDR3 is TGTGCCAGCAGAACCTCACAGGGGTCAACGGGTGAAGCTTTCTTT. As protein: CASRTSQGSTGEAFF. Full variable domain (rest looked up from reference TRBV28 and TRBJ1-1): DVKVTQSSRYLVKRTGEKVFLECVQDMDHENMFWYRQDPGLGLRLIYFSYDVKMKEKGDIPEGYSVSREKKERFSLILESASTNQTSMYLCASRTSQGSTGEAFFGQGTRLTVV.

The V gene is TRBV18, the J gene TRBJ2-7; D uncertain. The CDR3 length is 13 residues. The germline CDR1 and CDR2 sequences are KGHSH and LQKENI. The V and J ends lost 0 bases and 5 bases respectively, with 8 bases between them. In nucleotides, the CDR3 is TGTGCCAGCTCACCACCCGAACGCAACGAGCAGTACTTC. The encoded protein is CASSPPERNEQYF. Full variable domain (outside the CDR3, taken from reference TRBV18 and TRBJ2-7): NAGVMQNPRHLVRRRGQEARLRCSPMKGHSHVYWYRQLPEEGLKFMVYLQKENIIDESGMPKERFSAEFPKEGPSILRIQQVVRGDSAAYFCASSPPERNEQYFGPGTRLTVT.

The gene calls are TRBV7-7 and TRBJ2-7, with TRBD2 as a possible D gene (5 bases). This CDR3 has 13 residues. Deletions cut 5 bases from V and 5 bases from J, with 13 bases between. CDR1 and CDR2 (germline): SSHAT, FNYEAQ (reference sequence). CDR3 protein: CASSDRDDDEQYF. The CDR3 DNA follows: TGTGCCAGCAGCGACCGGGATGACGACGAGCAGTACTTC. Supplemented by reference TRBV7-7 and TRBJ2-7, the full variable domain reads GAGVSQSPRYKVTKRGQDVTLRCDPISSHATLYWYQQALGQGPEFLTYFNYEAQPDKSGLPSDRFSAERPEGSISTLTIQRTEQRDSAMYRCASSDRDDDEQYFGPGTRLTVT.

This clone has more than one count but fewer than ten. The chain recombines TRBV27 with TRBJ2-7, with D tentatively TRBD2 (6 bases). The ends were cut back, 5 bases at V and 5 bases at J, with 31 bases in the middle. CDR3 length: 19 amino acids. The germline gives CDR1 MNHEY, CDR2 SMNVEV (reference sequence). CDR3 protein: CASSPRRGGVVGLSHEQYF. Written as DNA, the CDR3 is TGTGCCAGCAGTCCCCGGAGGGGAGGAGTGGTAGGGCTTTCCCACGAGCAGTACTTC.

CDR3 residues: CAWSEVAGGYEQYF. DNA of the CDR3: TGTGCCTGGAGTGAGGTAGCGGGGGGCTACGAGCAGTACTTC. The V call is TRBV30, the J call TRBJ2-7; 10 positions match TRBD2. Germline V gene sequence: CDR1 GTSNPN, CDR2 SVGIG (reference sequence). The V gene end was trimmed by 1 base and the J gene end by 3 bases; junction bases not matched to a gene: 3. The CDR3 is 14 residues long. The full variable domain, with the rest looked up from reference TRBV30 and TRBJ2-7, is SQTIHQWPATLVQPVGSPLSLECTVEGTSNPNLYWYRQAAGRGLQLLFYSVGIGQISSEVPQNLSASRPQDRQFILSSKKLLLSDSGFYLCAWSEVAGGYEQYFGPGTRLTVT.

V and J are TRBV6-6 and TRBJ2-5, with D tentatively TRBD2 (5 bases). Trimming took 6 bases from V and 5 from J, leaving 13 bases between them. CDR3 length equals 13 residues. The germline gives CDR1 MNHNY, CDR2 SVGAGI (reference sequence). CDR3 coding DNA: TGTGCCAGCAGCGCTAGCCTAGTGGAGACCCAGTACTTC. Its translation: CASSASLVETQYF.

The CDR3 sequence is CASSLSRWELGGNEQFF. CDR3 coding DNA: TGTGCCAGCAGCTTATCTCGGTGGGAGCTAGGGGGCAATGAGCAGTTCTTC. The chain employs TRBV7-3 and TRBJ2-1; weak D call: TRBD1 (6 bases). Looked up from germline, CDR1 is SGHTA and CDR2 is FQGTGA. CDR3 length: 17 residues. The V end lost 2 bases, the J end lost 6 bases, and 20 bases lay between the germline ends.

The V call is TRBV7-6, the J call TRBJ1-1; D remains unclear. The CDR3 loop spans 15 amino acids. Per the germline V gene, CDR1 is SGHVS and CDR2 is FNYEAQ. The ends were cut back, 0 bases at V and 1 base at J, with 9 bases in the middle. DNA of the CDR3: TGTGCCAGCAGCTTAGCGCCGGCAGGGAACACTGAAGCTTTCTTT. Its protein product is CASSLAPAGNTEAFF.

The chain carries TRBV7-9 and TRBJ1-1, with D unclear. The CDR3 length is 12 residues. V shed 5 bases and J shed 11 bases, with 15 bases lying between them. Germline values: CDR1 SEHNR, CDR2 FQNEAQ (reference sequence). For the CDR3, the DNA is TGTGCCAGCAGCGCCAGCGGTGATAATGCTTTCTTT. This sequence encodes CASSASGDNAFF. Together with reference TRBV7-9 and TRBJ1-1, the CDR3 gives the full variable domain: DTGVSQNPRHKITKRGQNVTFRCDPISEHNRLYWYRQTLGQGPEFLTYFQNEAQLEKSRLLSDRFSAERPKGSFSTLEIQRTEQGDSAMYLCASSASGDNAFFGQGTRLTVV.

The rearrangement uses TRBV29-1 and TRBJ2-7; the match to TRBD1 covers 7 bases. With V trimmed by 7 bases and J by 5 bases, 5 bases remained unmatched. This CDR3 contains 11 residues. The germline V gene has CDR1 SQVTM and CDR2 ANQGSEA. The DNA for the CDR3 is TGCAGCGCGGACACAGGGGACGAGCAGTACTTC. The encoded protein is CSADTGDEQYF.

The V and J genes are TRBV5-1 and TRBJ2-1; no reliable D call. The CDR3 covers 12 residues. The V end was cut by 0 bases, the J end by 7 bases, with 5 bases between. Germline-derived CDR1 and CDR2 are SGHRS and YFSETQ. The CDR3 protein is CASSLGENEQFF. In nucleotides, the CDR3 is TGCGCCAGCAGCTTGGGGGAAAATGAGCAGTTCTTC.

This sequence joins TRBV7-9 and TRBJ2-3; D gene ambiguous. CDR3 length: 14 residues. Germline CDR1 is SEHNR and CDR2 is FQNEAQ (reference sequence). V lost 5 bases, J lost 2 bases, and 11 bases lay in between. CDR3 sequence: CASSVQEFTDTQYF. CDR3 coding DNA: TGTGCCAGCAGCGTCCAGGAGTTCACAGATACGCAGTATTTT. The full variable domain, with the rest looked up from reference TRBV7-9 and TRBJ2-3, is DTGVSQNPRHKITKRGQNVTFRCDPISEHNRLYWYRQTLGQGPEFLTYFQNEAQLEKSRLLSDRFSAERPKGSFSTLEIQRTEQGDSAMYLCASSVQEFTDTQYFGPGTRLTVL.

DNA for the CDR3: TGTGCCAGCAGGTTACTCGGGGTGGGCAACACTGAAGCTTTCTTT. It yields the protein CASRLLGVGNTEAFF. The gene calls are TRBV27 and TRBJ1-1; unclear D gene. CDR1 is MNHEY and CDR2 is SMNVEV in the germline V gene (reference sequence). The CDR3 covers 15 residues. Trimming cost V 6 bases and J 2 bases, with 16 bases left between them.

V usage is TRBV7-9 and J usage is TRBJ2-1, with 9 bases that match TRBD2. The CDR3 length is 15 residues. Germline-derived CDR1 and CDR2 are SEHNR and FQNEAQ (reference sequence). The J segment lost 8 bases and the V segment lost 6 bases, leaving 11 bases of the junction unmatched. The CDR3 sequence: CASRVAGDIFDEQFF. The DNA for the CDR3 is TGTGCCAGCAGAGTAGCGGGAGACATCTTTGATGAGCAGTTCTTC.

V usage is TRBV14 and J usage is TRBJ1-2, with 8 bases lining up with TRBD1. Germline V CDR1 and CDR2: SGHDN, FVKESK. The V segment lost 4 bases and the J segment 6 bases; nucleotides outside the gene matches: 16. The CDR3 is 17 residues long. CDR3 DNA: TGTGCCAGCAGCCCCCTGGGGTGGACAGGGTATGAGGATGGCTACACCTTC. It specifies CASSPLGWTGYEDGYTF.

Comment on this clone: The sample carries other DNA sequences with the same CDR3. This chain links TRBV13 with TRBJ2-7; D is undetermined. The CDR3 spans 14 residues. Germline V gene data show CDR1 as PRHDT and CDR2 as FYEKMQ (reference sequence). The germline V and J ends were trimmed by 3 bases and 0 bases, with 9 bases remaining between them. CDR3: CASSLGGSSYEQYF. The DNA for the CDR3 is TGTGCCAGCAGCTTGGGTGGCAGCTCCTACGAGCAGTACTTC.

The chain employs TRBV7-9 and TRBJ2-5; TRBD1 matches 9 bases. Germline CDR1 reads SEHNR; CDR2 reads FQNEAQ (reference sequence). J gave up 1 base and V 4 bases, and 7 bases lay outside the gene matches. CDR3 size: 16 residues. The CDR3 here is CASSSLQGALQETQYF. DNA for the CDR3: TGTGCCAGCAGCTCCCTACAGGGGGCGCTCCAAGAGACCCAGTACTTC.

This clone was observed a few times. This chain links TRBV15 with TRBJ1-5; a possible D gene is TRBD1 (6 bases). This CDR3 contains 18 residues. CDR1 LNHNV and CDR2 YYDKDF come from the germline V gene (reference sequence). The V and J ends lost 4 bases and 2 bases respectively, with 21 bases between them. The CDR3 region has the DNA TGTGCCACCAGCATCCAGAGGGTTAGGGGGTTCGGCAATCAGCCCCAGCATTTT. Protein sequence: CATSIQRVRGFGNQPQHF.

This chain joins TRBV27 and TRBJ1-2, with TRBD1 as a possible D gene (6 bases). The germline V and J ends were trimmed by 3 bases and 6 bases, with 17 bases remaining between them. Germline V lookup: CDR1 MNHEY, CDR2 SMNVEV (reference sequence). This CDR3 is built from 15 residues. The CDR3 DNA sequence: TGTGCCAGCAGTTTCCGAAGACAGGAGCCAGATGGCTACACCTTC. This gives the protein CASSFRRQEPDGYTF.